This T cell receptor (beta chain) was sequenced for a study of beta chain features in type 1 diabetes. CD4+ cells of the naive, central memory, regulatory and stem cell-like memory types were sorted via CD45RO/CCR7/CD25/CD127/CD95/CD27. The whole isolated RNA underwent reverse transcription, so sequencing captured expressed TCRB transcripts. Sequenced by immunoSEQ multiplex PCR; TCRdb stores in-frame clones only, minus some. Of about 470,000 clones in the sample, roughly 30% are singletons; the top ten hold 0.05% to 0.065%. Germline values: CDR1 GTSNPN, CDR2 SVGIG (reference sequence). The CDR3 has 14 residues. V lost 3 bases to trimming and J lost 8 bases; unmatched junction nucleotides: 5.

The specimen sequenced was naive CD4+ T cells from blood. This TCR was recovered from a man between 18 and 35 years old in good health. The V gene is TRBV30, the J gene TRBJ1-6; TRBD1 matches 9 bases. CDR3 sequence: CAWRADRGYSPLHF. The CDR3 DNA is TGTGCCTGGAGAGCCGACAGGGGGTATTCACCCCTCCACTTT.